One sample yielded the 16 T cell receptor beta chains listed below, sequenced in a study of Graves' ophthalmopathy and Graves' hyperthyroidism. Amplification from RNA transcripts yielded the TCR beta CDR3 regions. The workflow started with a first-round RT-PCR run with HTBI primers and then moved on to a second-round multiplex PCR. TCRdb fed the multiplex PCR reads into MiXCR, producing one record per CDR3 protein. In the table there are around 340,000 distinct CDR3 sequences, roughly 15% of which are singletons. The sequenced material came from peripheral blood. The receptors shown here come from an adult man with Graves' ophthalmopathy.

J is TRBJ1-1 and V is TRBV29-1; D is possibly TRBD1 (5 bases). There are 13 residues in the CDR3. From germline, CDR1 is SQVTM and CDR2 ANQGSEA. V lost 6 bases to trimming and J lost 1 base, with 12 bases between them. The CDR3 coding sequence is TGCAGCGTACGGGGGGTGGCGAACACTGAAGCTTTCTTT. Translation gives CSVRGVANTEAFF.

Remarks on this clonotype: Being one base from a much bigger clone, this may be a read error. The chain has TRBV5-1 and TRBJ2-6; no clear D gene. Deletions cut 2 bases from V and 6 bases from J, with 12 bases between. This CDR3 comprises 15 residues. From germline, CDR1 is SGHRS and CDR2 YFSETQ. As DNA, the CDR3 is TGCGCCAGCAGCTTAACTATGACCGTGGCCAACGTCCTGACTTTC. Translating it yields CASSLTMTVANVLTF.

This clonotype has at least ten counts. The chain carries TRBV5-1 and TRBJ2-7; 8 bases map to TRBD1. Germline loops: CDR1 SGHRS, CDR2 YFSETQ. The trim removed 4 bases at V and 0 bases at J, leaving 6 bases unmatched. The length of the CDR3 is 15 residues. CDR3 in DNA: TGCGCCAGCAGCCCCCGACAGGGGACCTCCTACGAGCAGTACTTC. As protein: CASSPRQGTSYEQYF.

This clonotype has ten or more counts. This sequence joins TRBV24-1 and TRBJ1-2; D is perhaps TRBD1 (6 bases). Trimming cost V 4 bases and J 0 bases, with 14 bases left between them. Germline V gene lookup returns CDR1 KGHDR and CDR2 SFDVKD. The CDR3 totals 16 residues. CDR3 loop: CATSDPLGGPNYGYTF. The CDR3 nucleotides are TGTGCCACCAGTGACCCATTGGGGGGGCCTAACTATGGCTACACCTTC.

In this sample, this clonotype turned up many times. The chain combines TRBV29-1 with TRBJ2-7, with D unclear. The V gene's germline CDR1 is SQVTM and CDR2 ANQGSEA. The CDR3 spans 12 residues. V lost 3 bases and J 1 base, leaving 7 bases between the germline ends. CDR3 sequence (DNA): TGCAGCGTTGATTTAGGATCCTACGAGCAGTACTTC. Translated: CSVDLGSYEQYF.

This clonotype turned up a few times. The chain couples TRBV18 to TRBJ2-7, with D uncertain. V lost 3 bases to trimming and J lost 5 bases, with 14 bases between them. Per the germline V gene, CDR1 is KGHSH and CDR2 is LQKENI. The CDR3 length is 14 residues. The DNA of the CDR3 is TGTGCCAGCTCACCCCCTTCCGGTTTCCACGAGCAGTACTTC. It yields the protein CASSPPSGFHEQYF.

This clonotype was counted ten times or more. The chain links TRBV11-2 to TRBJ2-7; 12 nucleotides align to TRBD2. This CDR3 has 14 residues. V gave up 1 base and J gave up 9 bases; unmatched junction bases: 4. Looked up from germline, CDR1 is SGHAT and CDR2 is FQNNGV. The CDR3 protein is CASSLASGGAGQYF. The DNA of the CDR3 is TGTGCCAGCAGCTTAGCTAGCGGGGGGGCCGGGCAGTACTTC.

This clonotype came up many times. The chain carries TRBV6-1 and TRBJ2-7; D is perhaps TRBD2 (6 bases). Germline-derived CDR1 and CDR2 are MNHNS and SASEGT. The CDR3 is 13 residues long. Trimming shortened V by 11 bases and J by 0 bases, and 14 bases separated the two germline ends. The CDR3, as DNA: TGTGCCGTGCCGGGACTTCACTCCTACGAGCAGTACTTC. Protein product: CAVPGLHSYEQYF.

This clonotype was seen ten or more times. The chain carries TRBV15 and TRBJ2-7; 8 bases fit TRBD1. Per germline, CDR1 LNHNV and CDR2 YYDKDF (reference sequence). This CDR3 is built from 13 residues. V lost 4 bases, J lost 6 bases, and 5 bases stayed unmatched. The CDR3 is CATSTDRAGEQYF. DNA of the CDR3: TGTGCCACCAGCACGGACAGGGCTGGCGAGCAGTACTTC.

This clonotype came up many times. The V gene is TRBV6-2 or TRBV6-3, the J gene TRBJ2-4; D is possibly TRBD1 (6 bases). Germline values: CDR1 MNHEY, CDR2 SVGEGT. Deletions cut 2 bases from V and 1 base from J, with 21 bases between. This CDR3 spans 19 amino acids. CDR3 sequence (DNA): TGTGCCAGCAGTTACCCTATACAAGGACAGTCTTTGGCCAAAAACATTCAGTACTTC. It translates to CASSYPIQGQSLAKNIQYF.

The J gene is TRBJ1-3, the V gene TRBV2; D is unresolved. The CDR3 runs 12 residues. The germline V gene has CDR1 SNHLY and CDR2 FYNNEI. V lost 7 bases and J lost 7, with 11 bases in between. This CDR3 is CASTQGQNTIYF. DNA of the CDR3: TGTGCCAGCACCCAAGGCCAGAACACCATATATTTT. Full variable domain (rest looked up from reference TRBV2 and TRBJ1-3): EPEVTQTPSHQVTQMGQEVILRCVPISNHLYFYWYRQILGQKVEFLVSFYNNEISEKSEIFDDQFSVERPDGSNFTLKIRSTKLEDSAMYFCASTQGQNTIYFGEGSWLTVV.

Many counts were recorded for this clonotype. The chain couples TRBV29-1 to TRBJ1-2, with D uncertain. This CDR3 is 15 amino acids long. Trimming took 4 bases from V and 3 from J, leaving 18 bases between them. In germline, CDR1 is SQVTM, CDR2 ANQGSEA. The CDR3 loop reads CSVVHARQIDYGYTF. The CDR3 nucleotides read TGCAGCGTTGTCCATGCTAGGCAGATCGACTATGGCTACACCTTC.

This rearrangement joins TRBV28 to TRBJ2-5, with D possibly matching TRBD1 (6 bases). The germline gives CDR1 MDHEN, CDR2 SYDVKM. This CDR3 is built from 13 residues. The V and J ends lost 7 bases and 2 bases respectively, with 11 bases between them. CDR3 amino acids: CASIGTGQETQYF. CDR3 in DNA: TGTGCCAGCATTGGTACAGGGCAAGAGACCCAGTACTTC.

This clonotype was counted a few times. The DNA of the CDR3 is TGTGCCAGCAGCCCAATCACCGGGACAGGGTATGCCGAGCAGTACTTC. Its protein is CASSPITGTGYAEQYF. The rearrangement uses TRBV7-6 and TRBJ2-7, with 9 nucleotides matching TRBD1. With 5 bases clipped from V and 6 bases from J, the junction kept 14 bases outside the gene matches. The CDR3 is 16 amino acids. The germline V gene has CDR1 SGHVS and CDR2 FNYEAQ.

The J gene is TRBJ1-2, the V gene TRBV28; D gene uncertain. Germline lookup yields CDR1 MDHEN and CDR2 SYDVKM. V dropped 2 bases and J dropped 4 bases, with 23 bases sitting between them. The CDR3 has 18 amino acids. CDR3 protein: CASSLSRVRPQKGYGYTF. The DNA of the CDR3 is TGTGCCAGCAGTTTAAGCCGGGTCCGTCCCCAGAAGGGCTATGGCTACACCTTC.

This rearrangement joins TRBV10-3 to TRBJ2-7; 10 bases map to TRBD1. The germline gives CDR1 ENHRY, CDR2 SYGVKD. Trimming removed 10 bases from V and 1 base from J; junction bases left unmatched: 13. This CDR3 is built from 16 residues. CDR3 loop: CASSKSTGGRSYEQYF. The CDR3 DNA sequence: TGTGCCAGCAGCAAGTCGACAGGGGGCAGATCCTACGAGCAGTACTTC.